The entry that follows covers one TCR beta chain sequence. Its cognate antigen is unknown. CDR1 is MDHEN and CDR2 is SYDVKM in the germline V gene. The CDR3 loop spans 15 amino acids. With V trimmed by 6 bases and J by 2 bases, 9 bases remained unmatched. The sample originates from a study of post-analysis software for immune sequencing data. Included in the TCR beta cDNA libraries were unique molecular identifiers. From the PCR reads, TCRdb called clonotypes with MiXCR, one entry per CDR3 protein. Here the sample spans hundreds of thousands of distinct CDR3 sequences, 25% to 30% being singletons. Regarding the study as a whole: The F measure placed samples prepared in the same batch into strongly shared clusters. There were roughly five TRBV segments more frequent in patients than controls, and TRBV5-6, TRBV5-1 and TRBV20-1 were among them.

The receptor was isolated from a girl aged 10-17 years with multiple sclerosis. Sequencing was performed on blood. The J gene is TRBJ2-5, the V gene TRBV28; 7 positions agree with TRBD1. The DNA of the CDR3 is TGTGCCAGCAGACCGACAGGGTGGGAACAAGAGACCCAGTACTTC. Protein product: CASRPTGWEQETQYF.